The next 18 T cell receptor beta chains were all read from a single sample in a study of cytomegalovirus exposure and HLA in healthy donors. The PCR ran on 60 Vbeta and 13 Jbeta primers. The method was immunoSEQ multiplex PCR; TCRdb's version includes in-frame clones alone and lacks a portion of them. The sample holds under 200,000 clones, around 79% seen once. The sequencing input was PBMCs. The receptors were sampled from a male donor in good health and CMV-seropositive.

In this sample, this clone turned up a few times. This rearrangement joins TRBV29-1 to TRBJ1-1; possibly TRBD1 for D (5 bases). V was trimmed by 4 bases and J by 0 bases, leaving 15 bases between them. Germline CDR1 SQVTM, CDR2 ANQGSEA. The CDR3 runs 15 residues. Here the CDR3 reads CSVAADSRMNTEAFF. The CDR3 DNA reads TGCAGCGTTGCTGCCGACAGTCGGATGAACACTGAAGCTTTCTTT.

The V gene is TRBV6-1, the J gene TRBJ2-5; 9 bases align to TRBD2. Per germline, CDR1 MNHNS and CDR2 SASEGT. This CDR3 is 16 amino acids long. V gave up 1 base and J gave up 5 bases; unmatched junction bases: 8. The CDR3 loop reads CASSEEAGGPRETQYF. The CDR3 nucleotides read TGTGCCAGCAGTGAAGAGGCGGGGGGGCCCCGGGAGACCCAGTACTTC.

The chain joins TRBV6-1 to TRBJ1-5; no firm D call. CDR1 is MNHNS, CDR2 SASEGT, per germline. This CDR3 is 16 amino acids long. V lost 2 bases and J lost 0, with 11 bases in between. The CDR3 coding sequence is TGTGCCAGCAGTGAATTATATACAAATAGCAATCAGCCCCAGCATTTT. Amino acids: CASSELYTNSNQPQHF.

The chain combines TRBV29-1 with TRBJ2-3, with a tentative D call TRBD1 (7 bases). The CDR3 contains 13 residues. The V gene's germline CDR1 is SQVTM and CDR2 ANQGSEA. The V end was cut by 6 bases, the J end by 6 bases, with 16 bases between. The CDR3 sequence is CSVTTGAGDTQYF. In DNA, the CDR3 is TGCAGCGTCACAACAGGGGCGGGGGATACGCAGTATTTT.

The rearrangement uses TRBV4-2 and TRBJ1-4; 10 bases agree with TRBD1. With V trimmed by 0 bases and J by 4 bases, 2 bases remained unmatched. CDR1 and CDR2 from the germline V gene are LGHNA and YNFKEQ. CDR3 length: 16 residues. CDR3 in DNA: TGTGCCAGCAGCCAAGAGAGGGACAGGGGTAATGAAAAACTGTTTTTT. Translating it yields CASSQERDRGNEKLFF.

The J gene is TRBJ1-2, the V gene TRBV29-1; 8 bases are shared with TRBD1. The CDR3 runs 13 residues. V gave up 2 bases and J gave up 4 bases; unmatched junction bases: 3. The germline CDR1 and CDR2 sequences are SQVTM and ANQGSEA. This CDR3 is CSVERQGPYGYTF. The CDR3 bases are TGCAGCGTTGAAAGACAGGGGCCCTATGGCTACACCTTC. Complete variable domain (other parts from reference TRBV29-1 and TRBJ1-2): SAVISQKPSRDICQRGTSLTIQCQVDSQVTMMFWYRQQPGQSLTLIATANQGSEATYESGFVIDKFPISRPNLTFSTLTVSNMSPEDSSIYLCSVERQGPYGYTFGSGTRLTVV.

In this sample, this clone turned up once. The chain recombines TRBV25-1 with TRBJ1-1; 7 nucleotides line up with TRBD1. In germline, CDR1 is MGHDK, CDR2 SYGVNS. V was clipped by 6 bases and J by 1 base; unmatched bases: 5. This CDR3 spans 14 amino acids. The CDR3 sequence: CASRGGQTNTEAFF. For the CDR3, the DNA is TGTGCCAGCAGGGGGGGACAGACGAACACTGAAGCTTTCTTT.

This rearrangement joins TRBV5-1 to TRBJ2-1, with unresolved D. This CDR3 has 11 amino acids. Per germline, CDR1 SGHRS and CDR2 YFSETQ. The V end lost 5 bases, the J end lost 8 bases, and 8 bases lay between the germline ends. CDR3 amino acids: CASRLDYEQFF. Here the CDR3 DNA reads TGCGCCAGCAGGCTAGACTATGAGCAGTTCTTC.

The CDR3 region is CASSTITGGVGNQPQHF. The CDR3 DNA reads TGTGCCAGTAGTACCATTACAGGGGGAGTGGGCAATCAGCCCCAGCATTTT. This chain connects TRBV19 to TRBJ1-5; 8 nucleotides align to TRBD1. V lost 4 bases, J lost 2 bases, and 10 bases stayed unmatched. The CDR3 runs 17 residues. The V gene's germline CDR1 is LNHDA and CDR2 SQIVND (reference sequence). The complete variable domain, with remaining parts taken from reference TRBV19 and TRBJ1-5, reads DGGITQSPKYLFRKEGQNVTLSCEQNLNHDAMYWYRQDPGQGLRLIYYSQIVNDFQKGDIAEGYSVSREKKESFPLTVTSAQKNPTAFYLCASSTITGGVGNQPQHFGDGTRLSIL.

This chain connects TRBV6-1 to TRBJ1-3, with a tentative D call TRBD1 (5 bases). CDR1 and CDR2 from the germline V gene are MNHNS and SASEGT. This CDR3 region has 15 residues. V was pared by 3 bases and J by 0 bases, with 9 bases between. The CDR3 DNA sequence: TGTGCCAGCAGTGACGGGGGAAACTCTGGAAACACCATATATTTT. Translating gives CASSDGGNSGNTIYF.

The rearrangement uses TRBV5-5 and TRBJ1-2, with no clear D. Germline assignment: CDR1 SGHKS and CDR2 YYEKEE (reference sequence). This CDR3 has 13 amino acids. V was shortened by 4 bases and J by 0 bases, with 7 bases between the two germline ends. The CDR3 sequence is CASSPLSNYGYTF. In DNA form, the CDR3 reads TGTGCCAGCAGCCCTTTATCTAACTATGGCTACACCTTC.

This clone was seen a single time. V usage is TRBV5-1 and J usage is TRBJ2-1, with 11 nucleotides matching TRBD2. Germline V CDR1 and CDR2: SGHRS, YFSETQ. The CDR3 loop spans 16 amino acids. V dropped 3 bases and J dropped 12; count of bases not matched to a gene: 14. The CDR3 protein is CASSSTSGTPAGVQFF. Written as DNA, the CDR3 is TGCGCCAGCAGCTCGACTAGCGGGACCCCCGCGGGGGTGCAGTTCTTC.

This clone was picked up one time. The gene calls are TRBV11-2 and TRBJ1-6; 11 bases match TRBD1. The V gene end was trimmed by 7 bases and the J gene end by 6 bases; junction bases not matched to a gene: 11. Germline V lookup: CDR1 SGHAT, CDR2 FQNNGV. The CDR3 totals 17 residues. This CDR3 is CASTARGTGGGNSPLHF. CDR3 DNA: TGTGCCAGCACCGCCCGGGGGACAGGGGGTGGTAATTCACCCCTCCACTTT.

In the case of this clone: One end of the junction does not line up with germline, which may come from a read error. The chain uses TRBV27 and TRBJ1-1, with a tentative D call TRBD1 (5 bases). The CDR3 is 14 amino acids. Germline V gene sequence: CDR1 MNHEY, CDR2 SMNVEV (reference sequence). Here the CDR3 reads CASSSRGGYTEAFF. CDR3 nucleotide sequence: TGTGCCAGCAGTTCCCGGGGGGGGTACACAGAAGCTTTCTTT.

The CDR3 DNA reads as TGTGCCAGCAGGGGGGGGCCCCTCGCCCGAACTCCCACAGATACGCAGTATTTT. Protein product: CASRGGPLARTPTDTQYF. This sequence joins TRBV2 and TRBJ2-3; possible D gene TRBD2, 7 bases. The germline CDR1 and CDR2 sequences are SNHLY and FYNNEI. This CDR3 has 18 amino acids. Deletions cut 6 bases from V and 2 bases from J, with 24 bases between.

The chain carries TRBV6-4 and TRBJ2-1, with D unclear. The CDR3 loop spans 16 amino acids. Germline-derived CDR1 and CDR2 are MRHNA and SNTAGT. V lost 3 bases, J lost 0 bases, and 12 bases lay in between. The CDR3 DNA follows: TGTGCCAGCAGTGAGTCCCCGGGTCGCTCCTACAATGAGCAGTTCTTC. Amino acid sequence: CASSESPGRSYNEQFF.

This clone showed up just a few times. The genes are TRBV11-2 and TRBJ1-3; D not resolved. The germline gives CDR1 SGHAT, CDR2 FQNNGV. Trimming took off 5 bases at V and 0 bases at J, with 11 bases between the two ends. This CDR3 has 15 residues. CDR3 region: CASSPDTSSGNTIYF. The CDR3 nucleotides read TGTGCCAGCAGCCCAGACACGAGCTCTGGAAACACCATATATTTT. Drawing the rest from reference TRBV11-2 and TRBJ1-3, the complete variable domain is EAGVAQSPRYKIIEKRQSVAFWCNPISGHATLYWYQQILGQGPKLLIQFQNNGVVDDSQLPKDRFSAERLKGVDSTLKIQPAKLEDSAVYLCASSPDTSSGNTIYFGEGSWLTVV.

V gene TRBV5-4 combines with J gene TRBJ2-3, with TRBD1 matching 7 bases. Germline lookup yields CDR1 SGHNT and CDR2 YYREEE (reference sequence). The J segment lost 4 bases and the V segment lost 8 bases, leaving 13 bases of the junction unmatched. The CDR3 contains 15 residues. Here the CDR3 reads CASMQGVRGADTQYF. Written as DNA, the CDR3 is TGTGCCAGTATGCAGGGGGTTAGAGGGGCAGATACGCAGTATTTT.